This entry is about one T cell receptor (beta chain). The data stem from a study of CD8 T cells in Susac syndrome. After extraction with the RNeasy kit, roughly 0.45 to 1 ug of the RNA was reverse transcribed using random hexamers. Using its own MiXCR run on the immunoSEQ multiplex PCR reads, TCRdb lists one record per CDR3 protein. This sample has 100,000 to 150,000 distinct CDR3 sequences, with approximately 94% found just once. Blood CD8+ and CD4+ T cells underwent high-throughput TCR beta sequencing. Germline V gene lookup returns CDR1 SGHNT and CDR2 YYREEE (reference sequence). Trimming took 5 bases from V and 4 from J; bases not matched to a gene: 5. The CDR3 runs to 14 residues.

This chain joins TRBV5-4 and TRBJ2-7; 11 nucleotides align to TRBD1. This TCR was sampled from a human donor with multiple sclerosis. The sequencing input was CD4+ T cells from PBMCs. CDR3 DNA sequence: TGTGCCAGCAGAGACCGGGACAGGGGGTACGAGCAGTACTTC. Protein sequence: CASRDRDRGYEQYF.